This T cell receptor beta chain was found in a study of blood T cell repertoires in COVID-19. The wider study: COVID-19 samples collected from the United States, Italy and Spain covered acute and convalescent phases. The cDNA or gDNA used as material had been derived from T cells, B-cell-depleted T cells, or PBMCs.

The V gene's germline CDR1 is SGHNT and CDR2 YENEEA. The ends lost 1 base at V and 3 bases at J; junction bases unmatched: 7. The CDR3 has 16 amino acids. Profiled with immunoSEQ multiplex PCR; TCRdb holds only in-frame clones, not every one. The data contain 130,000 to 150,000 clones, around 79% of them singletons. The chain joins TRBV11-3 to TRBJ2-3, with 7 bases matching TRBD1. Source material: peripheral blood. The clonotype comes from a woman in her seventies with COVID-19, enrolled during active disease. This CDR3 reads CASSLGQGSPTDTQYF. The CDR3 DNA sequence: TGTGCCAGCAGCTTAGGACAGGGTTCCCCTACAGATACGCAGTATTTT.